Reported below is one T cell receptor (delta chain). These data are taken from a study of gamma-delta chains in newborns, infants, children. Looking at the study overall: Innate gammadelta T cells reportedly expand polyclonally right after birth, driven by microbial exposure, per the title.

TCRdb re-processed the reads via CATT. The sample has about 16,000 delta-chain clones, roughly 7% seen once. This CDR3 has 18 residues. Germline assignment: CDR1 GEAIGNYY and CDR2 EKD. The V segment lost 2 bases and the J segment 0 bases; nucleotides outside the gene matches: 5. The V call is TRDV2, the J call TRDJ3, with TRDD3 matching over 8 bases. The clonotype comes from a child who was a newborn, infant or young child, either healthy, febrile or measles-vaccinated (not recorded which). The sequenced sample was blood. The CDR3 DNA is TGTGCCTGTGACAAGCACTGGGGGGTCTCCTGGGACACCCGACAGATGTTTTTC. Translating it yields CACDKHWGVSWDTRQMFF.